Listed below are T cell receptor beta chains from one sample, sequenced in a study of blood T cell repertoires in COVID-19. The repertoire was sequenced with immunoSEQ multiplex PCR; TCRdb's copy has only in-frame clones and lacks some. The table records about 300,000 clones, approximately 88% of them present only once. Material for sequencing was peripheral blood. These receptor sequences come from a woman in her 30s with COVID-19, enrolled during active disease. Each CDR3 is given without its conserved first and last residue. Clone size, where shown, is once, few, many, or a class for clones that have expanded.

>TRBV28|TRBJ1-6|-
ASSFSDRATLH
>TRBV5-1|TRBJ1-2|-
ASRGFQGALGYT
>TRBV5-1|TRBJ2-3|-
ASSPLPTSGGTDTQY
>TRBV6-2/TRBV6-3|TRBJ1-5|-
ASSIGTGRHQPQH
>TRBV24-1|TRBJ2-3|-
ATSDLSADTQY
>TRBV23-1|TRBJ1-3|-
ASTPGGPESNSGNTIY
>TRBV6-5|TRBJ2-5|-
ASSYSGTGKEETQY
>TRBV9|TRBJ2-3|-
ASRQGLGTDTQY
>TRBV6-5|TRBJ1-2|once
ASSRDSVYGYT
>TRBV7-2|TRBJ2-2|-
ASSETPTGANTGELF
>TRBV11-1|TRBJ2-1|few
ASSRQAGGRF
>TRBV7-8|TRBJ1-1|-
ASSLVWYKSPRAAF
>TRBV4-1|TRBJ2-7|-
ASSQDTGPYEQY
>TRBV7-2|TRBJ1-2|-
ASSPATGGRNGYT
>TRBV5-5|TRBJ1-1|-
ASSLAGTGYRNTEAF
>TRBV2|TRBJ2-7|-
ASKPGQLFYEQY
>TRBV28|TRBJ2-3|once
ASSLQGITDTQY
>TRBV27|TRBJ2-2|-
ASSSRQNTGELF
>TRBV6-2/TRBV6-3|TRBJ1-1|-
ASSDRGGDTEAF
>TRBV19|TRBJ1-2|-
ASNTDLDYYGYT
>TRBV7-9|TRBJ2-2|-
ASSPQNTGELF
>TRBV28|TRBJ1-5|-
ASSLYRVSNQPQH